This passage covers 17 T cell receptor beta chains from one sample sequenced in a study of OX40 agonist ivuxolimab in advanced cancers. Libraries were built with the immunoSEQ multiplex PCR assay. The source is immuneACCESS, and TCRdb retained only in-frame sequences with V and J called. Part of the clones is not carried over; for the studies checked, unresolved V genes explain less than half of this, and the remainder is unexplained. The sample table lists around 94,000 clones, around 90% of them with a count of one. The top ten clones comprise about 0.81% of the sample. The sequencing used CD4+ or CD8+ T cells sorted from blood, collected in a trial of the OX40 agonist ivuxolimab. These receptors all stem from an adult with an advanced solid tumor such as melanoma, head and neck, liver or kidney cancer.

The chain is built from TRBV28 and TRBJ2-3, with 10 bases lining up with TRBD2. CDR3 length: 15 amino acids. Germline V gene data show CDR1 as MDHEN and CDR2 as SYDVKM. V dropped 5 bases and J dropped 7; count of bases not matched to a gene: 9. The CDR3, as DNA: TGTGCCAGCAGTCCGTCTAGCGGGAGCCTTAATACGCAGTATTTT. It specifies CASSPSSGSLNTQYF.

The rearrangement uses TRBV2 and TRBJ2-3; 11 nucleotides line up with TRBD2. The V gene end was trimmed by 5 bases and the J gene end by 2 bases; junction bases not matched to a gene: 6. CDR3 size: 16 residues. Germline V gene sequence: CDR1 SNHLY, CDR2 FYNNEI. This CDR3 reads CASSTGTSGNTDTQYF. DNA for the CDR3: TGTGCCAGCAGTACAGGGACTAGCGGCAACACAGATACGCAGTATTTT.

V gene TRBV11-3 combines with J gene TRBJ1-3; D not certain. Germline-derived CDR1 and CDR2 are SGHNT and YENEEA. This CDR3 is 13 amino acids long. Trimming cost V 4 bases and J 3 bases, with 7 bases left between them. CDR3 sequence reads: CASSSEIGNTIYF. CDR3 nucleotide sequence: TGTGCCAGCAGCTCGGAGATTGGAAACACCATATATTTT.

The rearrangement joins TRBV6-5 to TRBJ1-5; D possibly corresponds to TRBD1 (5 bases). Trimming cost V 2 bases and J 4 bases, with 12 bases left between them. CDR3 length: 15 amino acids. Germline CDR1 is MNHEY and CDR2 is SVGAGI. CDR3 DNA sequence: TGTGCCAGCAGTTACAGGGGCAACGAAAATCAGCCCCAGCATTTT. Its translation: CASSYRGNENQPQHF.

CDR3 nucleotide sequence: TGTGCCTGGAGTGTACAGGGGGCGAACTATGGCTACACCTTC. It codes for CAWSVQGANYGYTF. The chain recombines TRBV30 with TRBJ1-2; 9 bases map to TRBD1. This CDR3 is built from 14 residues. Germline assignment: CDR1 GTSNPN and CDR2 SVGIG (reference sequence). V trimming: 0 bases; J trimming: 2 bases; junction bases outside the gene matches: 1.

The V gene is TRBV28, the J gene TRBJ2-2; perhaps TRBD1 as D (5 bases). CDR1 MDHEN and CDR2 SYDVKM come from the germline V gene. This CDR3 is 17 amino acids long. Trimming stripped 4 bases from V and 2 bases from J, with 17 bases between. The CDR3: CASSSSPRTPNTGELFF. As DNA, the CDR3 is TGTGCCAGCAGTTCTTCCCCTCGGACACCTAACACCGGGGAGCTGTTTTTT. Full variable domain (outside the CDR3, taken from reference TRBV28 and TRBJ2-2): DVKVTQSSRYLVKRTGEKVFLECVQDMDHENMFWYRQDPGLGLRLIYFSYDVKMKEKGDIPEGYSVSREKKERFSLILESASTNQTSMYLCASSSSPRTPNTGELFFGEGSRLTVL.

The CDR3 DNA sequence: TGTGCCAGCAGCCGGACAGGGGATCAGCCCCAGCATTTT. It encodes CASSRTGDQPQHF. The chain has TRBV7-9 and TRBJ1-5, with 9 bases that match TRBD1. V shed 5 bases and J 5 bases; nucleotides not matched to a gene: 1. Germline V gene sequence: CDR1 SEHNR, CDR2 FQNEAQ (reference sequence). This CDR3 spans 13 amino acids.

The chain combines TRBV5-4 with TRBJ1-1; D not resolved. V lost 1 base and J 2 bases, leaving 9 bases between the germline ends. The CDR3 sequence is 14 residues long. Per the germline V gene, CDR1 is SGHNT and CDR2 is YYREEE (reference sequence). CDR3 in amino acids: CASSLRQFNTEAFF. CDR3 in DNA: TGTGCCAGCAGCTTGAGGCAGTTCAACACTGAAGCTTTCTTT.

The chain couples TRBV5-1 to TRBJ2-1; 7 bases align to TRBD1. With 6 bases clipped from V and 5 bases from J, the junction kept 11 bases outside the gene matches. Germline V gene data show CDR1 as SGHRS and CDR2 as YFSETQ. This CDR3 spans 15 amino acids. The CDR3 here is CASNLRTGVDNEQFF. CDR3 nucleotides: TGCGCCAGCAATCTTAGGACAGGAGTTGACAATGAGCAGTTCTTC.

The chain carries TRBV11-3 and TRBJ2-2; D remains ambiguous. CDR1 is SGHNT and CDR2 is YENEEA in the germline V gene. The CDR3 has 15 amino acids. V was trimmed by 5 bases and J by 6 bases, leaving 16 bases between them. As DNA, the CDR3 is TGTGCCAGCAGCCCACTCCGGCAAGCAGCCGGGGAGCTGTTTTTT. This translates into CASSPLRQAAGELFF.

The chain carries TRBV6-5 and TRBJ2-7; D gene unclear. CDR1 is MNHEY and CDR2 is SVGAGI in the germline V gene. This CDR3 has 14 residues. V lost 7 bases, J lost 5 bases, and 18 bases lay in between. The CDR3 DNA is TGTGCCAGCAAAGATCTGGGCCAAGCCCACGAGCAGTACTTC. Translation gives CASKDLGQAHEQYF.

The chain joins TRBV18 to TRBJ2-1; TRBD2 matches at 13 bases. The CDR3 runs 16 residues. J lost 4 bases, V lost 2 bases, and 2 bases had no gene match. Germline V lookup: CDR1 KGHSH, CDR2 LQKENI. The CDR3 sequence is CASSPMGLAGYNEQFF. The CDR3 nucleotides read TGTGCCAGCTCACCAATGGGACTAGCGGGATACAATGAGCAGTTCTTC.

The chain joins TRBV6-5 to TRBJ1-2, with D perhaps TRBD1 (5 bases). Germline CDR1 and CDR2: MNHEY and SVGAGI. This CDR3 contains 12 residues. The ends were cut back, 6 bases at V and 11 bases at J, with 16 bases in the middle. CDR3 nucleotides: TGTGCCAGCAGAAGAGGGGAGGGAGGATACACCTTC. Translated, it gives CASRRGEGGYTF.

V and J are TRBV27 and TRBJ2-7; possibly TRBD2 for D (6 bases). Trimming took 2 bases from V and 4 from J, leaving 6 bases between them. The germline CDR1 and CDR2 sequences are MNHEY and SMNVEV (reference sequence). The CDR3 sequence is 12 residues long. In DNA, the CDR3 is TGTGCCAGCAGTTTACGGGGGTACGAGCAGTACTTC. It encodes CASSLRGYEQYF.

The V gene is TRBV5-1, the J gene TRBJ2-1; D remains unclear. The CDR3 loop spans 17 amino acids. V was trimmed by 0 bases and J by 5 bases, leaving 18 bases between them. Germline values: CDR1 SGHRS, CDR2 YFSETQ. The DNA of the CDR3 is TGCGCCAGCAGCTTGGATTTTCGGGTACTTAGAAACAATGAGCAGTTCTTC. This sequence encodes CASSLDFRVLRNNEQFF.

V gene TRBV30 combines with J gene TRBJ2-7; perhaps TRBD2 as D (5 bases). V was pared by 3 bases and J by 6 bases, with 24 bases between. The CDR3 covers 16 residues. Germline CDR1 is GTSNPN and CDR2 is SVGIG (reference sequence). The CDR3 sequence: CAWSPLPRDEGCEQYF. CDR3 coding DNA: TGTGCCTGGAGCCCCCTCCCTCGGGATGAAGGTTGCGAGCAGTACTTC.

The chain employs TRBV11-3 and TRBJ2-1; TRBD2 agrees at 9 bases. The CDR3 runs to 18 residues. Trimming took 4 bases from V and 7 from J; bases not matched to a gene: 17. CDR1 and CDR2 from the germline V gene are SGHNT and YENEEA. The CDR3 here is CASSSPQGGRARVNEQFF. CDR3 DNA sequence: TGTGCCAGCAGCTCGCCCCAGGGCGGGAGGGCCAGAGTAAATGAGCAGTTCTTC.